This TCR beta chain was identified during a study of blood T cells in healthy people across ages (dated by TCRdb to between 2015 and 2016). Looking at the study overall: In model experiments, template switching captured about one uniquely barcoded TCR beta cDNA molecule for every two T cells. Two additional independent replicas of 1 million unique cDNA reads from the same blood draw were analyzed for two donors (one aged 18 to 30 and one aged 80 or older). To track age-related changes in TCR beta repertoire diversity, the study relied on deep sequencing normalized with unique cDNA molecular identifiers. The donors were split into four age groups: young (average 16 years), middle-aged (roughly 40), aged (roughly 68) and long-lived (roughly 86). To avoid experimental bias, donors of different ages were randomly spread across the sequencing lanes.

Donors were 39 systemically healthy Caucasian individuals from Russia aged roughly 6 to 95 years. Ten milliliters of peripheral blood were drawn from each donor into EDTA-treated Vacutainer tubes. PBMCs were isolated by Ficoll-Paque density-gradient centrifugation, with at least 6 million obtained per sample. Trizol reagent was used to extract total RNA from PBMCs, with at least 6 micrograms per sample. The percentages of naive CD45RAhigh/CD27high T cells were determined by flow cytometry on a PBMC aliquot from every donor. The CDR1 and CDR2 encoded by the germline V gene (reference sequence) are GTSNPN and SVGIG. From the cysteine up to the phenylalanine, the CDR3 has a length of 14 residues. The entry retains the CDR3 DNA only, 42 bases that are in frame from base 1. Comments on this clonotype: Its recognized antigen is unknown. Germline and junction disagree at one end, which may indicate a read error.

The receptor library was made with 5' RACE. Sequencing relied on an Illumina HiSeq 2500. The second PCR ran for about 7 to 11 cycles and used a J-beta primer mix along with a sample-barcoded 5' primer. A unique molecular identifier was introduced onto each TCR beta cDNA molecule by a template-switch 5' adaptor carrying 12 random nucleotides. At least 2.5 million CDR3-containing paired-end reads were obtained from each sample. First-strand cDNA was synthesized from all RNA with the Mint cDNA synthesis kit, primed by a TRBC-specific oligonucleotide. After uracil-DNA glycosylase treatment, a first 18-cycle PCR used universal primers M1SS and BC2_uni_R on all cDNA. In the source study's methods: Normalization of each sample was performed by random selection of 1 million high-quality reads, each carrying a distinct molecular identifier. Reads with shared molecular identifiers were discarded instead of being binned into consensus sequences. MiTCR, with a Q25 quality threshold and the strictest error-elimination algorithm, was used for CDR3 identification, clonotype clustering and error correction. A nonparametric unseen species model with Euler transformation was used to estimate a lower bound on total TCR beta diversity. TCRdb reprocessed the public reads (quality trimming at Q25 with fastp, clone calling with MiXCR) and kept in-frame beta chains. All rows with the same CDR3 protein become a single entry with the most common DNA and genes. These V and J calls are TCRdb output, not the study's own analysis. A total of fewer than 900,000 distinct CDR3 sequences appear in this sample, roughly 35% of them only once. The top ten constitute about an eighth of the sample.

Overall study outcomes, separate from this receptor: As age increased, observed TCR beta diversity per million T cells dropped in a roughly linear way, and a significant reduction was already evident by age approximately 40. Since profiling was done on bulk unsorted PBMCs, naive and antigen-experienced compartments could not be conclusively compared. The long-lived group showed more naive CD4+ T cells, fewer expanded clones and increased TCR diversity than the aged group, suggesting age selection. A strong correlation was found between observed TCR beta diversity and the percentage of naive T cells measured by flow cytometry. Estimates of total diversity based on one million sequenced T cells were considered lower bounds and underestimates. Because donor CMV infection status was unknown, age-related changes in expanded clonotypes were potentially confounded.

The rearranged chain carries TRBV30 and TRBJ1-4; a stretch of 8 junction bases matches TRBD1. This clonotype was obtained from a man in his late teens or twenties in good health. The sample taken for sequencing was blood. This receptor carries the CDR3 CAWGTGGSDEKMFF. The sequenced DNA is TGTGCCTGGGGTACAGGGGGATCGGATGAAAAAATGTTTTTT.